The following is a TCR beta chain sequence with its context. The sample comes from a study of T cell responses to AZD1222 COVID-19 vaccine. V lost 0 bases and J lost 8, with 16 bases in between. The CDR3 covers 15 residues. Per germline, CDR1 MNHEY and CDR2 SVGAGI. Data came from immunoSEQ multiplex PCR; TCRdb stores just in-frame clones and leaves some out. The profile shows some 160,000 clones, about 92% of them singletons. This sequence was found in an adult in good health. This specimen consisted of peripheral blood, obtained on day 0 of AZD1222 vaccination. The rearrangement joins TRBV6-5 to TRBJ1-2; D uncertain. The CDR3 spells CASSYSATGSEGYTF. As DNA, the CDR3 is TGTGCCAGCAGTTACTCCGCGACCGGGTCGGAAGGCTACACCTTC.